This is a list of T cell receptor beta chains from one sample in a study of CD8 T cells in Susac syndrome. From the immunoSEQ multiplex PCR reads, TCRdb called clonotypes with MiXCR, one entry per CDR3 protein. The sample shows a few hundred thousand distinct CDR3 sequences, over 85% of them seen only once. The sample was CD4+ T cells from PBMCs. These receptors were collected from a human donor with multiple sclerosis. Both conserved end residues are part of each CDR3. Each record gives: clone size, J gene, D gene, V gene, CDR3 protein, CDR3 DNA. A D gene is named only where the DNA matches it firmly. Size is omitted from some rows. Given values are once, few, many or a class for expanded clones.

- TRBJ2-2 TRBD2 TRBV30 CAWRRTSVGTGELFF TGTGCCTGGAGACGGACTAGCGTGGGCACCGGGGAGCTGTTTTTT
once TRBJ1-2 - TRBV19 CASSRRALQRPNYGYTF TGTGCCAGTAGTAGACGCGCGTTACAGCGCCCTAACTATGGCTACACCTTC
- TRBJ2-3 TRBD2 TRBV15 CATSRAHPSGSGTDTQYF TGTGCCACCAGCAGAGCCCACCCTAGCGGGAGTGGCACAGATACGCAGTATTTT
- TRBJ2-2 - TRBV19 CASRGLGTGELFF TGTGCCAGTAGGGGGCTGGGGACCGGGGAGCTGTTTTTT
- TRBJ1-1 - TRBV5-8 CASSLAGYTEAFF TGTGCCAGCAGCTTGGCCGGGTACACTGAAGCTTTCTTT
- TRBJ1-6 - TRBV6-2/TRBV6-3 CASSTTTLHF TGTGCCAGCAGTACGACAACCCTCCACTTT
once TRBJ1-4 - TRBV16 CASSQSNEKLFF TGTGCCAGCAGCCAATCTAACGAAAAACTGTTTTTT
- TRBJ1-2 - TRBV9 CASSVRPTGSNYGYTF TGTGCCAGCAGCGTACGCCCGACGGGATCTAACTATGGCTACACCTTC
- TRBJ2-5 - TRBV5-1 CASSIAGTPQETQYF TGCGCCAGCAGCATCGCCGGGACACCGCAAGAGACCCAGTACTTC
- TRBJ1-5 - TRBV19 CASSIAARHSNQPQHF TGTGCCAGTAGTATAGCTGCTCGGCATAGCAATCAGCCCCAGCATTTT
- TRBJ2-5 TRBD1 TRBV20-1 CSADRGVETQYF TGCAGTGCTGACAGGGGGGTCGAGACCCAGTACTTC
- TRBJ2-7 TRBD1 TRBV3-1 CASSQRIPSRGQGSPRSYEQYF TGTGCCAGCAGCCAACGGATCCCCAGCCGGGGACAGGGATCCCCACGAAGCTACGAGCAGTACTTC
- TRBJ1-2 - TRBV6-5 CASSYRAGWGYTF TGTGCCAGCAGTTACAGGGCAGGGTGGGGCTACACCTTC
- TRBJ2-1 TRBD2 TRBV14 CASSPQVAGRFYNEQFF TGTGCCAGCAGCCCCCAGGTAGCGGGCCGATTCTACAATGAGCAGTTCTTC
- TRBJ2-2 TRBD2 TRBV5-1 CASSVAGQNTGELFF TGCGCCAGCAGCGTAGCGGGCCAGAACACCGGGGAGCTGTTTTTT
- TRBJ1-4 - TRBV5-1 CASSRDGANEKLFF TGCGCCAGCAGCAGGGACGGAGCTAATGAAAAACTGTTTTTT
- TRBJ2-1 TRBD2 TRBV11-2 CASSHELAGANEQFF TGTGCCAGCAGCCACGAGCTAGCGGGGGCCAATGAGCAGTTCTTC